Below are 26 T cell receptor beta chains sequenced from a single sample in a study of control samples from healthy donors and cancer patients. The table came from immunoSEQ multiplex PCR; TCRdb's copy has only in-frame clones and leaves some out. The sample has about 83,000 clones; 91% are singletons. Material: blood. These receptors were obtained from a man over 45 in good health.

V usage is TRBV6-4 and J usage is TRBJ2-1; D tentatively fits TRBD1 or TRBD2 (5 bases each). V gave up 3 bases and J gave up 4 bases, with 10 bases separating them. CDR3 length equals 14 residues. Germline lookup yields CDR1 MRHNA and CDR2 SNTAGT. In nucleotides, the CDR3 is TGTGCCAGCAGTGAGGGGGAAGCTTACAATGAGCAGTTCTTC. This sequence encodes CASSEGEAYNEQFF.

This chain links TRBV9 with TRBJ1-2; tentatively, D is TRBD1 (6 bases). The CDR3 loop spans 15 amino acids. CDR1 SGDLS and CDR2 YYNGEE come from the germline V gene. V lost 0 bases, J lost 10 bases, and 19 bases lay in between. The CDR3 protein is CASSVAEQGYVDYTF. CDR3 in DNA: TGTGCCAGCAGCGTAGCTGAACAGGGTTATGTAGACTACACCTTC.

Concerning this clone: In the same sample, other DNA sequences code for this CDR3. The CDR3 here is CSVVMNTEAFF. The CDR3 DNA sequence: TGCAGCGTTGTGATGAACACTGAAGCTTTCTTT. The chain recombines TRBV29-1 with TRBJ1-1; D remains unclear. Deletions cut 4 bases from V and 0 bases from J, with 3 bases between. In germline, CDR1 is SQVTM, CDR2 ANQGSEA. This CDR3 is 11 amino acids long.

CDR3 DNA sequence: TGTGCCAGCAGCTTACCTTCTGTGAGGACAGGGAGTGAAAAACTGTTTTTT. This sequence encodes CASSLPSVRTGSEKLFF. The chain couples TRBV7-2 to TRBJ1-4, with 8 bases lining up with TRBD1. The CDR3 length is 17 residues. CDR1 is SGHTA, CDR2 FQGNSA, per germline. V was clipped by 2 bases and J by 7 bases; unmatched bases: 12.

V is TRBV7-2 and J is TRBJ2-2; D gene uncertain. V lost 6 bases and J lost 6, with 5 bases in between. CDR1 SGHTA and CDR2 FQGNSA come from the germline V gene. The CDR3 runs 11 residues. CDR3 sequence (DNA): TGTGCCAGCAGTCCCGCCGGGGAGCTGTTTTTT. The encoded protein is CASSPAGELFF.

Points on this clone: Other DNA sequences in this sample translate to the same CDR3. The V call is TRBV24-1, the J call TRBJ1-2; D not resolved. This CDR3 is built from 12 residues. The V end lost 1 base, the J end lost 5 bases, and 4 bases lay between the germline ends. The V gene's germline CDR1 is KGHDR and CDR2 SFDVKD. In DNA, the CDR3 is TGTGCCACCAGTGATTTAGGATATGGCTACACCTTC. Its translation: CATSDLGYGYTF.

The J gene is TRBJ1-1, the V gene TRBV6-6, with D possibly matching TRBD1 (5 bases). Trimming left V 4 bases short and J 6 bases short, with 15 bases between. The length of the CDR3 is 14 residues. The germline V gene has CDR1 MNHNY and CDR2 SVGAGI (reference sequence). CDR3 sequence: CASSFLTEGAEAFF. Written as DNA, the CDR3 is TGTGCCAGCAGTTTCCTGACGGAAGGGGCTGAAGCTTTCTTT.

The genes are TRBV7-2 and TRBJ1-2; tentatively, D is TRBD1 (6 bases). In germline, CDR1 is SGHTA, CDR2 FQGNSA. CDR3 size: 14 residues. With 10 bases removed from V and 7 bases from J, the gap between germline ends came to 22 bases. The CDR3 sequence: CATLLMTGFGGYTF. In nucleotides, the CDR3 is TGTGCCACCCTACTAATGACAGGTTTTGGTGGCTACACCTTC.

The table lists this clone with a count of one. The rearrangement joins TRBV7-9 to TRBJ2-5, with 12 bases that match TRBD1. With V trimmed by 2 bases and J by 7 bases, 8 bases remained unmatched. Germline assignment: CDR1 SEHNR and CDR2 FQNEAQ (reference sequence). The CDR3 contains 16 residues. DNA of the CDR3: TGTGCCAGCAGCTTATTTACCGGGACAGGGGGCGCGACCCAGTACTTC. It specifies CASSLFTGTGGATQYF.

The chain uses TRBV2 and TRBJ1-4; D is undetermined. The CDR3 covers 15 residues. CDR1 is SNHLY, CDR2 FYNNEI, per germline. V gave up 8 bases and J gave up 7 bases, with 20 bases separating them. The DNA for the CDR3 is TGTGCCAGCGAACGGCGGGTTATTCGCAGTGAAAAACTGTTTTTT. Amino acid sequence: CASERRVIRSEKLFF.

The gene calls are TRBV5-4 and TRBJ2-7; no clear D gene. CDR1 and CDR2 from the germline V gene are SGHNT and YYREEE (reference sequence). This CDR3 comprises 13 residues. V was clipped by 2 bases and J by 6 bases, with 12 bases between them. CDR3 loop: CASSLVGLAEQYF. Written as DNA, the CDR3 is TGTGCCAGCAGCTTAGTAGGGTTGGCCGAGCAGTACTTC.

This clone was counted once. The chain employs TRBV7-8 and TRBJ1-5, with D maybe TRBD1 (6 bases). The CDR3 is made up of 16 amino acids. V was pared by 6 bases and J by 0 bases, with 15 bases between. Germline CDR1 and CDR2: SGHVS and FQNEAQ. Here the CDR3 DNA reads TGTGCCAGCAGGGGGGGGCAGTCTAATAGCAATCAGCCCCAGCATTTT. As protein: CASRGGQSNSNQPQHF.

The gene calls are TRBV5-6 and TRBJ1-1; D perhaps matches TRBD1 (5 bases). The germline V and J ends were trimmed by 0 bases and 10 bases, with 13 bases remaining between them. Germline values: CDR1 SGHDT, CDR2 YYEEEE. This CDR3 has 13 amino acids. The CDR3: CASSLDMGPTAFF. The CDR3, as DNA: TGTGCCAGCAGCTTGGACATGGGGCCTACAGCTTTCTTT.

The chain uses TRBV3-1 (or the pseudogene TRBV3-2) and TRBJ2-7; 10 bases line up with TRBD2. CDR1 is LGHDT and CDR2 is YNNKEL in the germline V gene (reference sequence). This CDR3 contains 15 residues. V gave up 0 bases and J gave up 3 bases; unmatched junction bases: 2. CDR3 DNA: TGTGCCAGCAGCCAAGAGCCTAGCGGGGGCTACGAGCAGTACTTC. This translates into CASSQEPSGGYEQYF.

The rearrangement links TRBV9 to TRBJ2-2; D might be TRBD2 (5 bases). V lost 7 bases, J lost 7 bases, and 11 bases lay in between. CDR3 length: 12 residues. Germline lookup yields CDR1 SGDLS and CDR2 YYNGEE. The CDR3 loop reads CASGLGVGELFF. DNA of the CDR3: TGTGCCAGCGGCCTCGGGGTCGGGGAGCTGTTTTTT.

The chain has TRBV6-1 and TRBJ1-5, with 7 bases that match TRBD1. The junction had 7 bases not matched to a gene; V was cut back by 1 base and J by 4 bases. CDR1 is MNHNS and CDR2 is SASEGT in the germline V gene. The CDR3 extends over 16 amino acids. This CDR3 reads CASSEEGRGPNQPQHF. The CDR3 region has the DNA TGTGCCAGCAGTGAAGAGGGAAGGGGGCCGAATCAGCCCCAGCATTTT.

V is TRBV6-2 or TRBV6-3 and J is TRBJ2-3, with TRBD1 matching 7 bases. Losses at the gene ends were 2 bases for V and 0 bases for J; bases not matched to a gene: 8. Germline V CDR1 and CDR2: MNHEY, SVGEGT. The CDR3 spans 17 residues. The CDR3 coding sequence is TGTGCCAGCAGTTACCGACAGGGTATACCTAGCACAGATACGCAGTATTTT. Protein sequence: CASSYRQGIPSTDTQYF.

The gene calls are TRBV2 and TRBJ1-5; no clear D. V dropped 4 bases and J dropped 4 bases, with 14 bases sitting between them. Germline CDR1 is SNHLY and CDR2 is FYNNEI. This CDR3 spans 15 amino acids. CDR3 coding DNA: TGTGCCAGCAGTGTAGCCGGTAGAATTAATCAGCCCCAGCATTTT. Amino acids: CASSVAGRINQPQHF.

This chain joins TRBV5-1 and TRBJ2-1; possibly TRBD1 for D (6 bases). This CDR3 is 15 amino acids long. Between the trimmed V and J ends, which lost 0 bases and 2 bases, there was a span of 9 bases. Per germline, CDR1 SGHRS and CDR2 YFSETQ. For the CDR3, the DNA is TGCGCCAGCAGCTTGGCAGGGGACCCCTACAATGAGCAGTTCTTC. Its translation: CASSLAGDPYNEQFF. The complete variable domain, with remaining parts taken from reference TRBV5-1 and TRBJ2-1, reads KAGVTQTPRYLIKTRGQQVTLSCSPISGHRSVSWYQQTPGQGLQFLFEYFSETQRNKGNFPGRFSGRQFSNSRSEMNVSTLELGDSALYLCASSLAGDPYNEQFFGPGTRLTVL.

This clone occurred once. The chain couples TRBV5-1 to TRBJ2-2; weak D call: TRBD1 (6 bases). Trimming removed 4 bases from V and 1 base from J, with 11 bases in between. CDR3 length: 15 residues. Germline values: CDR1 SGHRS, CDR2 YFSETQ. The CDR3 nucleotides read TGCGCCAGCAGCCCCGAGGGACAGAACACCGGGGAGCTGTTTTTT. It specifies CASSPEGQNTGELFF.

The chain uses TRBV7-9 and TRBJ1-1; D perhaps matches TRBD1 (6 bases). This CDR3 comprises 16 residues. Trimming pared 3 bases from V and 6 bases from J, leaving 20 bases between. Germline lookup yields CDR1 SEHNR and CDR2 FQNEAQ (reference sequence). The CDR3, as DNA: TGTGCCAGCAGCTTCGACCGGGGGCCCCCATTATCTGAAGCTTTCTTT. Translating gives CASSFDRGPPLSEAFF. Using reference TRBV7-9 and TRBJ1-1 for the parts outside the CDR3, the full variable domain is DTGVSQNPRHKITKRGQNVTFRCDPISEHNRLYWYRQTLGQGPEFLTYFQNEAQLEKSRLLSDRFSAERPKGSFSTLEIQRTEQGDSAMYLCASSFDRGPPLSEAFFGQGTRLTVV.

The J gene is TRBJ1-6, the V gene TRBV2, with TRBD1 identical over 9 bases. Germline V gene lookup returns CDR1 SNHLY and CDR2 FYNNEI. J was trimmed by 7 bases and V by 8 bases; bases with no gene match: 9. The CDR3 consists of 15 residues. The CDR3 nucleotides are TGTGCCAGCGAAAACACCGGGACAGGGAATTCACCCCTCCACTTT. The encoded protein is CASENTGTGNSPLHF.

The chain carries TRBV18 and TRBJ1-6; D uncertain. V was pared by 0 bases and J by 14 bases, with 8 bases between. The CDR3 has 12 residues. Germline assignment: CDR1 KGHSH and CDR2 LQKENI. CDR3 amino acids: CASSPPEGTLHF. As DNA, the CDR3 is TGTGCCAGCTCACCACCGGAGGGTACCCTCCACTTT.

The CDR3 spells CSVERDYGYTF. CDR3 bases: TGCAGCGTTGAACGGGACTATGGCTACACCTTC. J is TRBJ1-2 and V is TRBV29-1; D unclear. V was trimmed by 2 bases and J by 3 bases, leaving 4 bases between them. CDR1 is SQVTM, CDR2 ANQGSEA, per germline. This CDR3 is 11 amino acids long.

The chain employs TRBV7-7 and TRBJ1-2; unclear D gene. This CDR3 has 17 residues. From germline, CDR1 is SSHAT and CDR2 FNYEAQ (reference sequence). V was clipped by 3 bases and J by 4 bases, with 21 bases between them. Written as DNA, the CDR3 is TGTGCCAGCAGCTTCCCCGTCACCCCATCGCGTTCCTATGGCTACACCTTC. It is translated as CASSFPVTPSRSYGYTF.

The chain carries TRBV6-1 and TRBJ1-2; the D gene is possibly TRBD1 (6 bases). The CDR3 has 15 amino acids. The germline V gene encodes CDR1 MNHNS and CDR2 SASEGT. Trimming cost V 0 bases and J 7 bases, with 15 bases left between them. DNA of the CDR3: TGTGCCAGCAGTGAAGCGGAAGGGGGGGGCGTTGGCTACACCTTC. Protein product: CASSEAEGGGVGYTF.